This entry describes one T cell receptor beta chain. As yet, its antigen is unknown. V was clipped by 4 bases and J by 7 bases, with 10 bases between them. The germline CDR1 and CDR2 sequences are SEHNR and FQNEAQ (reference sequence). The CDR3 totals 12 residues. This record belongs to a study of T cell responses to AZD1222 COVID-19 vaccine. Study-wide results and caveats: CD4 TCRs associated with vaccination spanned spike, dominating at 160-218 and 743-854. Just a handful of AZD1222 recipients tested seropositive at baseline. Clonal diversity may have been underestimated in mostly white British donors. Researchers took repertoire samples only after the peak T cell response had come.

The method was immunoSEQ multiplex PCR; TCRdb's version includes in-frame clones alone and lacks a portion of them. The sample holds over 25,000 clones, roughly 78% seen once. The J gene is TRBJ1-1, the V gene TRBV7-9; D is unclear. The sample here was peripheral blood, taken on day 0 of AZD1222 vaccination. The source is an adult in good health. In DNA, the CDR3 is TGTGCCAGCAGCTACGTGGCCCGTGAAGCTTTCTTT. It codes for CASSYVAREAFF.